This T cell receptor beta chain was sequenced during a study of shared clonotypes between healthy human individuals. Findings and limits, study-wide: A limitation of the genetic and exposure-history diversity represented arose from few donors. Blood alone was sampled, and tissue repertoires likely differ.

Sequencing was performed with immunoSEQ multiplex PCR; in TCRdb, only in-frame clones are kept and a portion is missing. Found here are 2 million or so clones, roughly 95% of them singletons; the top ten hold 0.13%. For this clone: Its antigen is currently unknown.

V lost 8 bases to trimming and J lost 9 bases, with 23 bases between them. The CDR3 is made up of 16 amino acids. Looked up from germline, CDR1 is LNHDA and CDR2 is SQIVND (reference sequence). Those who donated, Caucasian adults without exception, all lived in Nashville, Tennessee. The investigators split CD4+ cells into a CD45RA+ naive subset and a CD45RA-negative memory subset. The sequence came from a man aged 18 to 30 in good health. What was sequenced was naive CD4+ T cells sorted from blood. Subset specified: CD45RA+ positively selected. The chain joins TRBV19 to TRBJ2-6; D is unclear. In DNA form, the CDR3 reads TGTGCCAGTTTACTCCAGGATCCCTTCAGAAACAACGTCCTGACTTTC. Amino acid sequence: CASLLQDPFRNNVLTF.